These 6 T cell receptor beta chains were sequenced from one sample in a study of CD8 T cells in Susac syndrome. RNA amounts of roughly 0.5 to 1 ug underwent reverse transcription with random hexamers. TCRdb itself ran the immunoSEQ multiplex PCR reads through MiXCR, one entry per CDR3 protein. This table has 150,000 or so distinct CDR3 sequences, 93% appearing once. The sample taken for sequencing was CD4+ T cells from PBMCs. The receptors shown here come from a human donor in good health.

This rearrangement joins TRBV19 to TRBJ1-5, with 8 bases fitting TRBD1. Per germline, CDR1 LNHDA and CDR2 SQIVND (reference sequence). The CDR3 totals 14 residues. V shed 4 bases, J shed 7 bases, and the junction held 6 bases outside the gene matches. The CDR3 DNA reads TGTGCCAGTAGTAGGACAGGGTCGGAACAGCCCCAGCATTTT. The encoded protein is CASSRTGSEQPQHF. Together with reference TRBV19 and TRBJ1-5, the CDR3 gives the full variable domain: DGGITQSPKYLFRKEGQNVTLSCEQNLNHDAMYWYRQDPGQGLRLIYYSQIVNDFQKGDIAEGYSVSREKKESFPLTVTSAQKNPTAFYLCASSRTGSEQPQHFGDGTRLSIL.

The chain joins TRBV3-1 to TRBJ1-1, with a possible D match to TRBD1 (6 bases). From germline, CDR1 is LGHDT and CDR2 YNNKEL (reference sequence). CDR3 length: 14 amino acids. V gave up 4 bases and J gave up 11 bases, with 20 bases separating them. The CDR3 nucleotides are TGTGCCAGCAGCCCCTGGGAGGGGGTCGAATCGGCTTTCTTT. Amino acids: CASSPWEGVESAFF.

J is TRBJ1-5 and V is TRBV12-3 or TRBV12-4, with D hard to call. The CDR3 sequence is 15 residues long. Deletions cut 5 bases from V and 0 bases from J, with 11 bases between. The CDR3 spells CASSLSTHSNQPQHF. In DNA form, the CDR3 reads TGTGCCAGCAGTCTTTCGACGCATAGCAATCAGCCCCAGCATTTT.

The chain employs TRBV12-3 or TRBV12-4 and TRBJ2-7, with D tentatively TRBD1 (5 bases). The CDR3 consists of 15 residues. V gave up 5 bases and J gave up 6 bases, with 20 bases separating them. CDR3 DNA: TGTGCCAGCAGTGACGACAGACCTGGGGTGCCCGAGCAGTACTTC. This gives the protein CASSDDRPGVPEQYF.

The chain recombines TRBV15 with TRBJ1-5; 7 nucleotides agree with TRBD1. V shed 3 bases and J 2 bases; nucleotides not matched to a gene: 4. The CDR3 consists of 15 residues. CDR1 and CDR2 (germline): LNHNV, YYDKDF (reference sequence). CDR3 coding DNA: TGTGCCACCAGCAGCATCACAGGGGGCAATCAGCCCCAGCATTTT. It encodes CATSSITGGNQPQHF. Complete variable domain (other parts from reference TRBV15 and TRBJ1-5): DAMVIQNPRYQVTQFGKPVTLSCSQTLNHNVMYWYQQKSSQAPKLLFHYYDKDFNNEADTPDNFQSRRPNTSFCFLDIRSPGLGDTAMYLCATSSITGGNQPQHFGDGTRLSIL.

The V call is TRBV25-1, the J call TRBJ2-1, with unresolved D. The germline V gene has CDR1 MGHDK and CDR2 SYGVNS. V was clipped by 6 bases and J by 4 bases, with 16 bases between them. The CDR3 length is 15 residues. The CDR3 loop reads CASRPGSGRYNEQFF. Written as DNA, the CDR3 is TGTGCCAGCAGGCCGGGCTCCGGTCGGTACAATGAGCAGTTCTTC.